Reported below is one T cell receptor (beta chain). These data are taken from a study of blood T cell repertoires in COVID-19. Background on the study: Samples came from the United States, Italy and Spain, spanning acute and convalescent COVID-19.

The data were produced by immunoSEQ multiplex PCR, yet TCRdb's version contains in-frame clones alone and is incomplete. The table records 70,000 or so clones, about nine tenths of them present only once. Germline loops: CDR1 SGHRS, CDR2 YFSETQ. Trimming removed 3 bases from V and 3 bases from J; junction bases left unmatched: 2. The CDR3 runs 14 residues. The sample taken for sequencing was peripheral blood. The chain employs TRBV5-1 and TRBJ2-4; 8 bases map to TRBD1. This TCR derives from a man aged 45-65 years with acute or convalescent COVID-19. The CDR3: CASSSQGVKNIQYF. DNA for the CDR3: TGCGCCAGCAGCTCACAGGGGGTCAAAAACATTCAGTACTTC.